The 5 T cell receptor beta chains given below trace back to one sample, sequenced in a study of CD8+ T cells in alopecia areata. Sequencing used cDNA as its template, made by extracting RNA and reverse transcribing it. Clones were read by immunoSEQ multiplex PCR, and TCRdb kept only the in-frame ones, dropping some. The repertoire has fewer than 250,000 clones, roughly 60% of them found once; the top ten carry 1%. Treatment specified: oral pan-JAK inhibitor, 5-10 mg twice daily. The material was CD4+ T cells sorted from blood, obtained at week 24, from a patient treated with tofacitinib. Receptors originate from a human donor with alopecia areata.

This chain uses TRBV29-1 with TRBJ1-4; no clear D. Trimming removed 3 bases at V and 1 base at J, with 6 bases between. The germline V gene has CDR1 SQVTM and CDR2 ANQGSEA. The CDR3 covers 13 residues. In DNA form, the CDR3 reads TGCAGCGTTGAGACGGGAACTAATGAAAAACTGTTTTTT. This encodes CSVETGTNEKLFF. Filled out from reference TRBV29-1 and TRBJ1-4, the complete variable domain reads SAVISQKPSRDICQRGTSLTIQCQVDSQVTMMFWYRQQPGQSLTLIATANQGSEATYESGFVIDKFPISRPNLTFSTLTVSNMSPEDSSIYLCSVETGTNEKLFFGSGTQLSVL.

This clone has more than one count but fewer than ten. The V call is TRBV21-1, the J call TRBJ1-4. TRBV21-1 is classified as a pseudogene. CDR3 length: 15 amino acids. The CDR3 DNA is TGTGCCAGCAGCCCCCCCGGGACGTGGAGCGAAAAACTGTTTTTT. It specifies CASSPPGTWSEKLFF.

The chain recombines TRBV29-1 with TRBJ2-7; TRBD1 matches at 9 bases. CDR3 size: 15 residues. V lost 6 bases and J lost 4; bases outside the gene matches: 13. Germline-derived CDR1 and CDR2 are SQVTM and ANQGSEA. CDR3 nucleotides: TGCAGCGTAGATACCGGGACAGGGCTTTCATACGAGCAGTACTTC. The encoded protein is CSVDTGTGLSYEQYF.

With respect to this clone: In the same sample, other DNA sequences code for this CDR3. The chain is built from TRBV29-1 and TRBJ2-7; 10 bases are shared with TRBD1. The CDR3 length is 13 residues. Germline V gene lookup returns CDR1 SQVTM and CDR2 ANQGSEA. After removal of 4 bases from V and 2 bases from J, the junction contained 2 bases not matched to a gene. In DNA, the CDR3 is TGCAGCGTTGGGGGACAGGGGCCCTACGAGCAGTACTTC. This sequence encodes CSVGGQGPYEQYF.

The chain carries TRBV30 and TRBJ2-1, with D possibly being TRBD1 (6 bases). Germline CDR1 is GTSNPN and CDR2 is SVGIG (reference sequence). The CDR3 has 15 amino acids. V was trimmed by 0 bases and J by 5 bases, leaving 14 bases between them. The CDR3 spells CAWSVGQGSHNEQFF. CDR3 sequence (DNA): TGTGCCTGGAGTGTTGGGCAGGGGTCTCACAATGAGCAGTTCTTC.